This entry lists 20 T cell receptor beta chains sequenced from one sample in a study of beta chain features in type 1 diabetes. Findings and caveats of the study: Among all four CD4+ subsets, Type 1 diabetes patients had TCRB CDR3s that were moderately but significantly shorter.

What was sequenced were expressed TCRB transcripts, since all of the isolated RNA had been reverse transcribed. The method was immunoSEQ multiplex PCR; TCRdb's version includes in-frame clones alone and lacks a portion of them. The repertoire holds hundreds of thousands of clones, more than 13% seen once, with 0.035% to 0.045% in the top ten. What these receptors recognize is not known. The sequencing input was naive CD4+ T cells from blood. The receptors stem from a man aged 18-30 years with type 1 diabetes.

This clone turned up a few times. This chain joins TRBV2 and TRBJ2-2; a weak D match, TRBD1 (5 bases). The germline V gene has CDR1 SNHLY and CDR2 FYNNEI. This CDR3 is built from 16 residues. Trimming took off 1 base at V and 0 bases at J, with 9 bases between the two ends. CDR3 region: CASSEVGVTNTGELFF. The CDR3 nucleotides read TGTGCCAGCAGTGAAGTAGGGGTCACGAACACCGGGGAGCTGTTTTTT.

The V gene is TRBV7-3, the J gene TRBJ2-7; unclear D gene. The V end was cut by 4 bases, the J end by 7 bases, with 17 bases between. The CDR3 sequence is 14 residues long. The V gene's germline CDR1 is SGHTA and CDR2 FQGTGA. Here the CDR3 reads CASSSREMAGEQYF. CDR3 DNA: TGTGCCAGCAGCTCTCGTGAAATGGCCGGGGAGCAGTACTTC.

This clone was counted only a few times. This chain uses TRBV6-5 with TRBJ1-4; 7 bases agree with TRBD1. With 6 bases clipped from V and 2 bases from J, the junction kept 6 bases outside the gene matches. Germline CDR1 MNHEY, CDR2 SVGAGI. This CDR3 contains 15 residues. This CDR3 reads CASSRTGATNEKLFF. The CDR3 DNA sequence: TGTGCCAGCAGCCGAACAGGGGCGACTAATGAAAAACTGTTTTTT.

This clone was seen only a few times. Here the CDR3 DNA reads TGCGCCAGCAGCCAAGATGGGGGGTTGAGCAATCAGCCCCAGCATTTT. Protein sequence: CASSQDGGLSNQPQHF. This chain uses TRBV4-1 with TRBJ1-5, with D possibly matching TRBD1 (5 bases). The length of the CDR3 is 16 residues. CDR1 and CDR2 (germline): MGHRA, YSYEKL. Between the trimmed V and J ends, which lost 0 bases and 1 base, there was a span of 10 bases.

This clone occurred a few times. CDR3 residues: CAITSGQTYEQYF. Here the CDR3 DNA reads TGTGCCATCACCTCCGGACAGACCTACGAGCAGTACTTC. The chain carries TRBV10-3 and TRBJ2-5; perhaps TRBD1 as D (6 bases). Matching the DNA end better, TRBJ2-7 makes the J call doubtful. The germline CDR1 and CDR2 sequences are ENHRY and SYGVKD. The CDR3 sequence is 13 residues long.

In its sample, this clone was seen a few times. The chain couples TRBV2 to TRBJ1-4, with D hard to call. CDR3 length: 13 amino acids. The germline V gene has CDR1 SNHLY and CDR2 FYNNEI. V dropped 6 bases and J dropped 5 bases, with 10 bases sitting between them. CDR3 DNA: TGTGCCAGCAGCTTTCTAGAAAATGAAAAACTGTTTTTT. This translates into CASSFLENEKLFF.

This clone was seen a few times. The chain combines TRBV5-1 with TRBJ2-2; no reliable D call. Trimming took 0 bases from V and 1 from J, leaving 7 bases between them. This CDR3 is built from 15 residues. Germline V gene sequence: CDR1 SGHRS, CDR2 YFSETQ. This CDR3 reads CASSLVAVNTGELFF. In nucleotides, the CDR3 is TGCGCCAGCAGCTTGGTGGCGGTGAACACCGGGGAGCTGTTTTTT.

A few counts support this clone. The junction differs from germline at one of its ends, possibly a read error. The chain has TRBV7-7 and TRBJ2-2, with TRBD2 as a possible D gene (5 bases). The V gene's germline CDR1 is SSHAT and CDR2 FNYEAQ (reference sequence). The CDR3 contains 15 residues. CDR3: CASSLAQAGTGELFF. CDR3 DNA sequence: TGTGCTAGCAGCTTAGCCCAGGCGGGCACCGGGGAGCTGTTTTTT. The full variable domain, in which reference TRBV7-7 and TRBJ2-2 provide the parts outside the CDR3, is GAGVSQSPRYKVTKRGQDVTLRCDPISSHATLYWYQQALGQGPEFLTYFNYEAQPDKSGLPSDRFSAERPEGSISTLTIQRTEQRDSAMYRCASSLAQAGTGELFFGEGSRLTVL.

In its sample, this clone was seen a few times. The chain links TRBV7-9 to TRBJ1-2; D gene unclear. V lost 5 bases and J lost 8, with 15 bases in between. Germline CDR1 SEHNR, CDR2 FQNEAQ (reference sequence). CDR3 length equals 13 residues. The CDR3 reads CASSIGQVDGYTF. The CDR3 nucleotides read TGTGCCAGCAGCATTGGCCAGGTGGACGGCTACACCTTC. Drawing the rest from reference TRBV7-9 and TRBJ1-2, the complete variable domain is DTGVSQNPRHKITKRGQNVTFRCDPISEHNRLYWYRQTLGQGPEFLTYFQNEAQLEKSRLLSDRFSAERPKGSFSTLEIQRTEQGDSAMYLCASSIGQVDGYTFGSGTRLTVV.

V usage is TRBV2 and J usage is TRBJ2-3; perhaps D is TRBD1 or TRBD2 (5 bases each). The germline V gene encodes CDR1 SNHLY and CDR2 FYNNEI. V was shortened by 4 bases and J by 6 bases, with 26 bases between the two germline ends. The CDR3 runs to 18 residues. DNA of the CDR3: TGTGCCAGCAGTGGACTACTGACGGGGCCTCGAAGAAGCGATACGCAGTATTTT. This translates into CASSGLLTGPRRSDTQYF.

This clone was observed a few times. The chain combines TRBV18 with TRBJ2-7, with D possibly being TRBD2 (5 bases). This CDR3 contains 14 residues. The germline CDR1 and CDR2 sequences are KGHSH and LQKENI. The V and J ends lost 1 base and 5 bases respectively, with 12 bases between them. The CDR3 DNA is TGTGCCAGCTCACCACAGGGTGGTAGCGACGAGCAGTACTTC. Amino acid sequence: CASSPQGGSDEQYF.

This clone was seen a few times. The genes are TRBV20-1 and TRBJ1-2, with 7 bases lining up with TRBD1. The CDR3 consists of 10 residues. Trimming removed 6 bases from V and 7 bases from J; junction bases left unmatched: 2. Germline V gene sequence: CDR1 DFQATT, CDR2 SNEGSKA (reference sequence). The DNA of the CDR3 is TGCAGTGCCAACAGGGGTGGCTACACCTTC. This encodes CSANRGGYTF.

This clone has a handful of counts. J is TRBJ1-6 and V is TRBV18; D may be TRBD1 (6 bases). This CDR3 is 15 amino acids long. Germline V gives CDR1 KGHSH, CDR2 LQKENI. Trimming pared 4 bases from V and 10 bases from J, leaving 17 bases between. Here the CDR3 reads CASSLQGSLRSPLHF. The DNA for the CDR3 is TGTGCCAGCTCACTACAGGGCTCCCTTCGGTCACCCCTCCACTTT.

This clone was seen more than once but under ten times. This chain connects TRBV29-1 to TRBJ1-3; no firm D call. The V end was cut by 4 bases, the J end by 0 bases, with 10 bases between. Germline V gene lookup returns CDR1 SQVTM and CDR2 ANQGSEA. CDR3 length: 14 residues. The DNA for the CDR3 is TGCAGCGTTGTGTTACAGCTCTCTGGAAACACCATATATTTT. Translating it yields CSVVLQLSGNTIYF.

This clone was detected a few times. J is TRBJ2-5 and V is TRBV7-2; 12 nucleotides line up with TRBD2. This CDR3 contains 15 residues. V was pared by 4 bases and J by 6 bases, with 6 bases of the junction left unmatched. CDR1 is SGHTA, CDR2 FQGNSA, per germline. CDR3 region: CASSSRLAGDKTQYF. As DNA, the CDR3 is TGTGCCAGCAGCTCCCGACTAGCGGGAGACAAGACCCAGTACTTC. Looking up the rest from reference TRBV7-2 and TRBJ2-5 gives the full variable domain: GAGVSQSPSNKVTEKGKDVELRCDPISGHTALYWYRQSLGQGLEFLIYFQGNSAPDKSGLPSDRFSAERTGGSVSTLTIQRTQQEDSAVYLCASSSRLAGDKTQYFGPGTRLLVL.

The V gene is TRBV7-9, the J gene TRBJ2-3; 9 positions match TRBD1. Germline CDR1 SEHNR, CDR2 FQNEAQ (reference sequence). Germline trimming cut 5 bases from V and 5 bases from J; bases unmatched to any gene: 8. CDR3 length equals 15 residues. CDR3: CASSPPGQGGDTQYF. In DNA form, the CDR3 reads TGTGCCAGCAGCCCCCCGGGACAGGGTGGAGATACGCAGTATTTT.

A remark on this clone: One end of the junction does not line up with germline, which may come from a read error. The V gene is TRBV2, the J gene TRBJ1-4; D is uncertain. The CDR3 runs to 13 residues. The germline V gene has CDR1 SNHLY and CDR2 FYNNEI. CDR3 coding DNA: TGTGCCAGCAGGGAAGGTAGTAATGAAAAACTGTTTTTT. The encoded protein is CASREGSNEKLFF.

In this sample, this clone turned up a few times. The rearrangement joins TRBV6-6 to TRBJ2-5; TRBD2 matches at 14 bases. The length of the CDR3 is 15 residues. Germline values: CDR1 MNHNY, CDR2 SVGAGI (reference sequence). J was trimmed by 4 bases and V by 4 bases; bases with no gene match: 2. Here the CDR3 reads CASSWTSGGRETQYF. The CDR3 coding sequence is TGTGCCAGCAGTTGGACTAGCGGGGGGCGAGAGACCCAGTACTTC.

The CDR3 here is CASSPLGGSSYNEQFF. CDR3 DNA sequence: TGTGCCAGCAGCCCCCTTGGGGGGTCCTCCTACAATGAGCAGTTCTTC. The chain couples TRBV7-9 to TRBJ2-1; possibly TRBD2 for D (6 bases). Trimming stripped 5 bases from V and 0 bases from J, with 14 bases between. CDR1 SEHNR and CDR2 FQNEAQ come from the germline V gene (reference sequence). The CDR3 covers 16 residues. Filled out from reference TRBV7-9 and TRBJ2-1, the complete variable domain reads DTGVSQNPRHKITKRGQNVTFRCDPISEHNRLYWYRQTLGQGPEFLTYFQNEAQLEKSRLLSDRFSAERPKGSFSTLEIQRTEQGDSAMYLCASSPLGGSSYNEQFFGPGTRLTVL.

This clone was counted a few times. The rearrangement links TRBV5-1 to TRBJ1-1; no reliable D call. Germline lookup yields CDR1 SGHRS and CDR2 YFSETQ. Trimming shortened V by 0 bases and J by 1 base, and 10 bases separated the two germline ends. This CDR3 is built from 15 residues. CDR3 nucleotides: TGCGCCAGCAGCTTGGGGTTTGGGAAGAACACTGAAGCTTTCTTT. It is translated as CASSLGFGKNTEAFF.